A selection of T cell receptor beta chains follows, all from one sample in a study of T cell responses to AZD1222 COVID-19 vaccine. Assay: immunoSEQ multiplex PCR; the TCRdb copy retains only in-frame clones and omits some. The repertoire consists of 100,000 to 150,000 clones, with about 90% occurring once and the leading ten covering over 1.5%. This sample comprised peripheral blood, obtained on day 0 of AZD1222 vaccination. All receptors come from an adult in good health. Each CDR3 is given with its conserved first and last residue. The D gene is left open where the match is weak. Clone sizes are given selectively: once, few, many, or a class where the clone is expanded.

TRBJ2-3 TRBD1 TRBV29-1 NA CSVGTGASTDTQYF TGCAGCGTTGGGACAGGGGCTAGCACAGATACGCAGTATTTT
TRBJ1-4 TRBD1 TRBV19 once CASRRDSIEKLFF TGTGCCTCTCGGAGGGACAGTATTGAAAAACTGTTTTTT
TRBJ1-4 NA TRBV4-3 NA CASSQDEGTNEKLFF TGCGCCAGCAGCCAAGATGAGGGGACTAATGAAAAACTGTTTTTT
TRBJ1-6 NA TRBV7-8 NA CASSLARGWNSPLHF TGTGCCAGCAGCTTAGCGCGGGGTTGGAATTCACCCCTCCACTTT
TRBJ1-1 NA TRBV4-1 NA CASSQDGPVMNTEAFF TGCGCCAGCAGCCAAGATGGACCGGTAATGAACACTGAAGCTTTCTTT
TRBJ1-2 NA TRBV25-1 NA CASSAPRGEGYTF TGTGCCAGCAGTGCCCCACGGGGTGAAGGCTACACCTTC
TRBJ1-1 NA TRBV30 once CAGNRDEAFF TGTGCCGGAAACAGGGACGAAGCTTTCTTT
TRBJ1-4 TRBD1 TRBV9 NA CASSRGQGGEKLFF TGTGCCAGCAGCCGGGGACAGGGGGGTGAAAAACTGTTTTTT
TRBJ1-2 NA TRBV11-3 NA CASSLDPVGYTF TGTGCCAGCAGCTTAGATCCCGTCGGCTACACCTTC
TRBJ1-2 TRBD1 TRBV11-2 few CASSSLWRGQYGYTF TGTGCCAGCAGCTCCCTTTGGAGGGGGCAGTATGGCTACACCTTC
TRBJ2-5 NA TRBV2 NA CATPLAPGAETQYF TGTGCCACCCCGTTAGCCCCCGGAGCCGAGACCCAGTACTTC
TRBJ2-1 NA TRBV6-5 NA CASSLRQYNEQFF TGTGCCAGCAGTTTACGACAGTACAATGAGCAGTTCTTC
TRBJ1-5 NA TRBV18 NA CASSGGPGSHEGNQPQHF TGTGCCAGCTCGGGGGGGCCAGGGTCTCACGAAGGCAATCAGCCCCAGCATTTT
TRBJ1-5 NA TRBV5-8 NA CASSHYPVGRGGNQPQHF TGTGCCAGCAGCCACTACCCAGTAGGGCGTGGGGGCAATCAGCCCCAGCATTTT
TRBJ2-4 NA TRBV7-9 NA CASSFEGEYIQYF TGTGCCAGCAGCTTTGAGGGGGAATACATTCAGTACTTC
TRBJ1-5 NA TRBV6-5 NA CASSGGWGNQPQHF TGTGCCAGCAGCGGGGGATGGGGCAATCAGCCCCAGCATTTT
TRBJ1-1 NA TRBV21-1 NA CATKGMNTEAFF TGTGCCACGAAGGGGATGAACACTGAAGCTTTCTTT
TRBJ2-2 NA TRBV5-5 NA CASSLAIADSGNGELFF TGTGCCAGCAGCTTGGCCATAGCAGACTCTGGCAACGGGGAGCTGTTTTTT
TRBJ1-2 NA TRBV7-8 NA CASSLQRTSLHQYYGYTF TGTGCCAGCAGCTTACAAAGGACCAGTTTACACCAATACTATGGCTACACCTTC
TRBJ2-1 NA TRBV5-8 NA CASSLPTIYNEQFF TGTGCCAGCAGCCTACCAACAATCTACAATGAGCAGTTCTTC
TRBJ2-7 NA TRBV9 once CASSPRGRGEQYF TGTGCCAGCAGCCCTAGGGGCAGGGGCGAGCAGTACTTC
TRBJ1-2 TRBD1 TRBV30 NA CACQQGRGGYTF TGTGCCTGCCAACAGGGGCGAGGTGGCTACACCTTC
TRBJ1-2 TRBD1 TRBV4-3 NA CASSQDSPGQRNYGYTF TGCGCCAGCAGCCAAGATTCCCCGGGACAGAGGAACTATGGCTACACCTTC
TRBJ1-1 TRBD1 TRBV30 NA CAWSDRGDTEAFF TGTGCCTGGAGTGACAGGGGGGACACTGAAGCTTTCTTT
TRBJ2-6 NA TRBV18 NA CASSRDSGSGANVLTF TGTGCCAGCTCACGAGACAGCGGGTCTGGGGCCAACGTCCTGACTTTC
TRBJ1-2 TRBD1 TRBV6-1 NA CASSDDRDFGYTF TGTGCCAGCAGTGACGACAGGGACTTTGGCTACACCTTC
TRBJ2-7 TRBD1 TRBV6-6 NA CASSKGQGEQYF TGTGCCAGCAGCAAAGGACAGGGCGAGCAGTACTTC
TRBJ1-1 TRBD1 TRBV29-1 NA CSVDGETGIHTEAFF TGCAGCGTTGATGGGGAGACAGGGATTCACACTGAAGCTTTCTTT
TRBJ1-1 NA TRBV5-4 NA CASSVPGEGNTEAFF TGTGCCAGCAGCGTCCCAGGGGAAGGAAACACTGAAGCTTTCTTT
TRBJ1-1 NA TRBV21-1 NA CASTQGQGATEAFF TGTGCCAGCACCCAAGGTCAGGGGGCCACTGAAGCTTTCTTT
TRBJ1-2 NA TRBV19 NA CASSRAKSRYGYTF TGTGCCAGTAGTAGGGCAAAATCGCGCTATGGCTACACCTTC
TRBJ2-3 TRBD2 TRBV19 few CASTPSGRAEDTQYF TGTGCCAGTACCCCTAGCGGGAGGGCCGAAGATACGCAGTATTTT
TRBJ1-4 NA TRBV29-1 NA CSVRQAANEKLFF TGCAGCGTGAGACAGGCGGCTAATGAAAAACTGTTTTTT
TRBJ1-3 NA TRBV9 NA CASSVEGSGNTIYF TGTGCCAGCAGCGTAGAGGGTTCTGGAAACACCATATATTTT
TRBJ1-1 NA TRBV7-2 NA CASSRTRGGDTEAFF TGTGCCAGCAGCCGCACCCGGGGCGGGGACACTGAAGCTTTCTTT
TRBJ2-5 NA TRBV11-1 NA CASSLGRRQKTQYF TGTGCCAGCAGCCTAGGAAGGCGGCAGAAGACCCAGTACTTC
TRBJ2-6 NA TRBV11-3 NA CASSLGHGAGANVLTF TGTGCCAGCAGCTTAGGACACGGGGCTGGGGCCAACGTCCTGACTTTC
TRBJ1-1 TRBD1 TRBV10-3 NA CAISELGQGNTEAFF TGTGCCATCAGTGAGTTGGGACAGGGGAACACTGAAGCTTTCTTT
TRBJ1-6 TRBD1 TRBV5-1 NA CASSLGPGGDSPLHF TGCGCCAGCAGCTTGGGGCCAGGGGGTGATTCACCCCTCCACTTT